The entry that follows covers one T cell receptor beta chain sequence. Its antigen is unidentified. The method was immunoSEQ multiplex PCR; TCRdb's version includes in-frame clones alone and lacks a portion of them. The table records roughly 11,000 clones, around 94% of them present only once. This entry comes from a study of regulatory and conventional T cells in RAG deficiency. The sorted regulatory T cells were CD4+, CD25-high and CD127-low, with genomic DNA sequenced. The study, taken as a whole, reports: Compared with controls, unique Treg TCR beta sequences dropped about 110-fold in Omenn syndrome and CID/AS. RAG-deficient patients showed markedly lower Shannon entropy and higher Simpson indices than control T-cell subsets. Omenn patients showed >80% Treg-Tconv overlap and shorter CDR3 lengths.

CDR3 length equals 16 residues. The data were also submitted as part of a second study, on regulatory T cells. Per that study: The PCR used 52 TRBV and 13 TRBJ primers. In patients, unique TRB V-J pairs were restricted and V/J usage skewed, especially in Tregs.

The sequenced sample consisted of CD127- CD25+ CD4+ Tregs sorted from blood. The genes are TRBV21-1 and TRBJ2-1; the table's D gene call, TRBD2, was not cross checked with the DNA. TRBV21-1 is described as a pseudogene. This receptor was obtained from a human donor in good health. The CDR3 nucleotides are TGTGCCAGCAGCAAAGCGCACTTGCAAGCGATGGATGAGCAGTTCTTC. It encodes CASSKAHLQAMDEQFF.